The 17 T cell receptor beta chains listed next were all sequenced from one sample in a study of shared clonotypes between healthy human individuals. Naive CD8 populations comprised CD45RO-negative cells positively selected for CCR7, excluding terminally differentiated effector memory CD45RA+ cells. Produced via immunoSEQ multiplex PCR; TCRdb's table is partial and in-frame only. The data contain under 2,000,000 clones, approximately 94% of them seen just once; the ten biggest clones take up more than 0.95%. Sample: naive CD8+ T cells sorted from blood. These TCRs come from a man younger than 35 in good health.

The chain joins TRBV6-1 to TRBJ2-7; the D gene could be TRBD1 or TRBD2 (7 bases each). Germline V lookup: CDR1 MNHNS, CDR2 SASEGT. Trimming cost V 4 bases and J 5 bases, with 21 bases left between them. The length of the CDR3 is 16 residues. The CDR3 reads CASSASFGQGGDEQYF. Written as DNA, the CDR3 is TGTGCCAGCAGTGCCTCTTTCGGGCAGGGGGGGGACGAGCAGTACTTC.

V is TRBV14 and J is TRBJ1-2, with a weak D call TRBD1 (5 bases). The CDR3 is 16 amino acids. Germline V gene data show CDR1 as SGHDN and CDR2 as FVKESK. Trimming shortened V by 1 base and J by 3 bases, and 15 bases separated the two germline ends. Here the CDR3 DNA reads TGTGCCAGCAGCCAAGTTAGGGTCGACAGTCACTATGGCTACACCTTC. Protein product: CASSQVRVDSHYGYTF.

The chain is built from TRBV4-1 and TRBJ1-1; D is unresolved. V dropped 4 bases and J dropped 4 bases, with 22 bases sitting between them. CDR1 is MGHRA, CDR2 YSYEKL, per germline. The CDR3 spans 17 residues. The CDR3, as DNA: TGCGCCAGCAGCCCCTCGGCGGAAGGAGACATCGGCACTGAAGCTTTCTTT. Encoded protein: CASSPSAEGDIGTEAFF.

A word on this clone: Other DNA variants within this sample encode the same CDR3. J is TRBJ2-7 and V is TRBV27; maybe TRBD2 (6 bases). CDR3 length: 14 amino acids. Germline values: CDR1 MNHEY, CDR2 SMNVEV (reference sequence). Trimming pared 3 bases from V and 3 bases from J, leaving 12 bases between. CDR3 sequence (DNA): TGTGCCAGCAGTTTCGCAGGGACTGGCTACGAGCAGTACTTC. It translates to CASSFAGTGYEQYF.

In nucleotides, the CDR3 is TGTGCCAGCAGCAGCCCCGGGACTAGCGGCTCCTACGAGCAGTACTTC. It yields the protein CASSSPGTSGSYEQYF. The rearrangement uses TRBV13 and TRBJ2-7; TRBD2 agrees at 11 bases. Germline CDR1 is PRHDT and CDR2 is FYEKMQ (reference sequence). The CDR3 loop spans 16 amino acids. With 5 bases clipped from V and 0 bases from J, the junction kept 6 bases outside the gene matches.

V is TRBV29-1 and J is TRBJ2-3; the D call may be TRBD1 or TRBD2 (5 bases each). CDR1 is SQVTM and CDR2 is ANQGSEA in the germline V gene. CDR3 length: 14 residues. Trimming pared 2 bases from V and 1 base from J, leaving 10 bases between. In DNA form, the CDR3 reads TGCAGCGTTGAACTAGGGGACGGCACAGATACGCAGTATTTT. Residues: CSVELGDGTDTQYF.

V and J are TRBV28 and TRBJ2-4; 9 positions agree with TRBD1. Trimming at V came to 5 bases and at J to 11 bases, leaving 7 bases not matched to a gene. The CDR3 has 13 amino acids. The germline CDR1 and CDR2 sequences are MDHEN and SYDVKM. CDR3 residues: CASSLRDRALQYF. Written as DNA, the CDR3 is TGTGCCAGCAGTCTTAGGGACAGGGCCCTTCAGTACTTC.

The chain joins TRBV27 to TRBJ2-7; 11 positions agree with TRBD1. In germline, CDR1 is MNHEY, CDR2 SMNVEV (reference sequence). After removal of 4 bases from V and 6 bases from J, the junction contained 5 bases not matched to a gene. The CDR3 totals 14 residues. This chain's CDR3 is CASSSGTGGSEQYF. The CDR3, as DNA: TGTGCCAGCAGTTCCGGGACAGGGGGGTCCGAGCAGTACTTC.

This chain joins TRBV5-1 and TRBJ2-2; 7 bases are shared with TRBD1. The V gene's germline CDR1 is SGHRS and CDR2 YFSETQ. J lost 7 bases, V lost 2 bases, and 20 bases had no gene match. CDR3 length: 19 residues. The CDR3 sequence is CASSFRQGNDVVQGGELFF. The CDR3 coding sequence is TGCGCCAGCAGCTTCCGACAGGGAAACGATGTCGTACAGGGCGGGGAGCTGTTTTTT.

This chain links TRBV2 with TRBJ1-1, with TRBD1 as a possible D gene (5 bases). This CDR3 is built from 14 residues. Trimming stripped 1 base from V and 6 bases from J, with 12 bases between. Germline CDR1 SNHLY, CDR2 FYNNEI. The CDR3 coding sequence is TGTGCCAGCAGTGAAGAGGGGCGCAGGTCTGAAGCTTTCTTT. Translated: CASSEEGRRSEAFF. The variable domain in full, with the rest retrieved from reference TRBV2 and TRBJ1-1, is EPEVTQTPSHQVTQMGQEVILRCVPISNHLYFYWYRQILGQKVEFLVSFYNNEISEKSEIFDDQFSVERPDGSNFTLKIRSTKLEDSAMYFCASSEEGRRSEAFFGQGTRLTVV.

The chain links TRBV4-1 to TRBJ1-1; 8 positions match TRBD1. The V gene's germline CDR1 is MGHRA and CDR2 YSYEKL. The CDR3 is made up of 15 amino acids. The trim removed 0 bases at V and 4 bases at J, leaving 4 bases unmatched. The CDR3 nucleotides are TGCGCCAGCAGCCAAGACGGGACAGGAGGCACTGAAGCTTTCTTT. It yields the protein CASSQDGTGGTEAFF.

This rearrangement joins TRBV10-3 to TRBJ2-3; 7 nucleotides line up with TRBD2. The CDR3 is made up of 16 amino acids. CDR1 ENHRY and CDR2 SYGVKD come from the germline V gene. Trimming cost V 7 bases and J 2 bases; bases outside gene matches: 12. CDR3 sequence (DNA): TGTGCCATCAAAGAGGGAGGGCGGGCGTACACAGATACGCAGTATTTT. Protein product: CAIKEGGRAYTDTQYF.

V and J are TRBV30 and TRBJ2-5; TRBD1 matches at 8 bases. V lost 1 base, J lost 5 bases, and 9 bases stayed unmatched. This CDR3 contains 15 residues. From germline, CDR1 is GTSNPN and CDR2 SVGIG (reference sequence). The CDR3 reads CAWSEGTGPWETQYF. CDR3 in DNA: TGTGCCTGGAGTGAAGGGACAGGCCCCTGGGAGACCCAGTACTTC.

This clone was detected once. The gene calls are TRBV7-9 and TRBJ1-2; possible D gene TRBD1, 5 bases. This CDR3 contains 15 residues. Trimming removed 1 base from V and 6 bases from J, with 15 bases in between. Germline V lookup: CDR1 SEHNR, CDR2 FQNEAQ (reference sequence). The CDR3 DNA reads TGTGCCAGCAGCTTAGAGTTTGTGGCAGGGAATGGCTACACCTTC. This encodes CASSLEFVAGNGYTF.

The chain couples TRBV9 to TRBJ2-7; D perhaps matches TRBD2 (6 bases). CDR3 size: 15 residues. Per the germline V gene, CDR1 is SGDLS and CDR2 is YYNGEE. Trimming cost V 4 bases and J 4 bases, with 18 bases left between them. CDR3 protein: CASSLSGTWGYEQYF. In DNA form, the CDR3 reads TGTGCCAGCAGCCTATCCGGGACTTGGGGTTACGAGCAGTACTTC.

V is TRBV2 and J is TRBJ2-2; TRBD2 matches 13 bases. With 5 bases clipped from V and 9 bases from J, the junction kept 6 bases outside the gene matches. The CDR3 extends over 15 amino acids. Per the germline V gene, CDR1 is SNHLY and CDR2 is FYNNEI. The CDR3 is CASSPGTSGDRELFF. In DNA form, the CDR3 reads TGTGCCAGCAGTCCCGGGACTAGCGGGGACCGGGAGCTGTTTTTT.

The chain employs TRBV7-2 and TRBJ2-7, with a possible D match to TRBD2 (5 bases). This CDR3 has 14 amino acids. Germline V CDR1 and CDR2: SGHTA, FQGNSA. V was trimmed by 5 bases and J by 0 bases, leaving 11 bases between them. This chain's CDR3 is CASSPSGYSYEQYF. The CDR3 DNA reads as TGTGCCAGCAGCCCCAGCGGATACTCCTACGAGCAGTACTTC.